One and the same sample provided the 3 T cell receptor beta chains below, sequenced in a study of PD-1 blockade in mismatch repair-deficient tumors. Measured with immunoSEQ multiplex PCR; TCRdb has only the in-frame clones, and not every one. Of around 110,000 clones listed, about three quarters were seen once; the top ten hold 4% to 5%. This specimen consisted of peripheral blood, obtained 60 weeks after starting pembrolizumab. The receptors here all came from an adult with mismatch repair-deficient cancer.

The chain carries TRBV2 and TRBJ1-5, with D uncertain. The ends were cut back, 6 bases at V and 0 bases at J, with 12 bases in the middle. CDR1 SNHLY and CDR2 FYNNEI come from the germline V gene. This CDR3 is built from 15 residues. The CDR3 nucleotides read TGTGCCAGCAGCCGAGAGGGCGATAGCAATCAGCCCCAGCATTTT. This encodes CASSREGDSNQPQHF.

The chain carries TRBV6-6 and TRBJ1-1; no reliable D call. The CDR3 extends over 11 amino acids. CDR1 and CDR2 (germline): MNHNY, SVGAGI (reference sequence). The V end was cut by 9 bases, the J end by 4 bases, with 9 bases between. CDR3 sequence (DNA): TGTGCCAGTACAGAAACCACTGAAGCTTTCTTT. This codes for CASTETTEAFF.

The rearrangement links TRBV19 to TRBJ1-3, with a tentative D call TRBD1 (5 bases). The germline V and J ends were trimmed by 5 bases and 4 bases, with 15 bases remaining between them. Germline CDR1 LNHDA, CDR2 SQIVND (reference sequence). CDR3 size: 15 residues. The CDR3 is CASSSRQIQGNTIYF. CDR3 DNA sequence: TGTGCCAGTAGTTCCCGACAGATTCAAGGAAACACCATATATTTT.